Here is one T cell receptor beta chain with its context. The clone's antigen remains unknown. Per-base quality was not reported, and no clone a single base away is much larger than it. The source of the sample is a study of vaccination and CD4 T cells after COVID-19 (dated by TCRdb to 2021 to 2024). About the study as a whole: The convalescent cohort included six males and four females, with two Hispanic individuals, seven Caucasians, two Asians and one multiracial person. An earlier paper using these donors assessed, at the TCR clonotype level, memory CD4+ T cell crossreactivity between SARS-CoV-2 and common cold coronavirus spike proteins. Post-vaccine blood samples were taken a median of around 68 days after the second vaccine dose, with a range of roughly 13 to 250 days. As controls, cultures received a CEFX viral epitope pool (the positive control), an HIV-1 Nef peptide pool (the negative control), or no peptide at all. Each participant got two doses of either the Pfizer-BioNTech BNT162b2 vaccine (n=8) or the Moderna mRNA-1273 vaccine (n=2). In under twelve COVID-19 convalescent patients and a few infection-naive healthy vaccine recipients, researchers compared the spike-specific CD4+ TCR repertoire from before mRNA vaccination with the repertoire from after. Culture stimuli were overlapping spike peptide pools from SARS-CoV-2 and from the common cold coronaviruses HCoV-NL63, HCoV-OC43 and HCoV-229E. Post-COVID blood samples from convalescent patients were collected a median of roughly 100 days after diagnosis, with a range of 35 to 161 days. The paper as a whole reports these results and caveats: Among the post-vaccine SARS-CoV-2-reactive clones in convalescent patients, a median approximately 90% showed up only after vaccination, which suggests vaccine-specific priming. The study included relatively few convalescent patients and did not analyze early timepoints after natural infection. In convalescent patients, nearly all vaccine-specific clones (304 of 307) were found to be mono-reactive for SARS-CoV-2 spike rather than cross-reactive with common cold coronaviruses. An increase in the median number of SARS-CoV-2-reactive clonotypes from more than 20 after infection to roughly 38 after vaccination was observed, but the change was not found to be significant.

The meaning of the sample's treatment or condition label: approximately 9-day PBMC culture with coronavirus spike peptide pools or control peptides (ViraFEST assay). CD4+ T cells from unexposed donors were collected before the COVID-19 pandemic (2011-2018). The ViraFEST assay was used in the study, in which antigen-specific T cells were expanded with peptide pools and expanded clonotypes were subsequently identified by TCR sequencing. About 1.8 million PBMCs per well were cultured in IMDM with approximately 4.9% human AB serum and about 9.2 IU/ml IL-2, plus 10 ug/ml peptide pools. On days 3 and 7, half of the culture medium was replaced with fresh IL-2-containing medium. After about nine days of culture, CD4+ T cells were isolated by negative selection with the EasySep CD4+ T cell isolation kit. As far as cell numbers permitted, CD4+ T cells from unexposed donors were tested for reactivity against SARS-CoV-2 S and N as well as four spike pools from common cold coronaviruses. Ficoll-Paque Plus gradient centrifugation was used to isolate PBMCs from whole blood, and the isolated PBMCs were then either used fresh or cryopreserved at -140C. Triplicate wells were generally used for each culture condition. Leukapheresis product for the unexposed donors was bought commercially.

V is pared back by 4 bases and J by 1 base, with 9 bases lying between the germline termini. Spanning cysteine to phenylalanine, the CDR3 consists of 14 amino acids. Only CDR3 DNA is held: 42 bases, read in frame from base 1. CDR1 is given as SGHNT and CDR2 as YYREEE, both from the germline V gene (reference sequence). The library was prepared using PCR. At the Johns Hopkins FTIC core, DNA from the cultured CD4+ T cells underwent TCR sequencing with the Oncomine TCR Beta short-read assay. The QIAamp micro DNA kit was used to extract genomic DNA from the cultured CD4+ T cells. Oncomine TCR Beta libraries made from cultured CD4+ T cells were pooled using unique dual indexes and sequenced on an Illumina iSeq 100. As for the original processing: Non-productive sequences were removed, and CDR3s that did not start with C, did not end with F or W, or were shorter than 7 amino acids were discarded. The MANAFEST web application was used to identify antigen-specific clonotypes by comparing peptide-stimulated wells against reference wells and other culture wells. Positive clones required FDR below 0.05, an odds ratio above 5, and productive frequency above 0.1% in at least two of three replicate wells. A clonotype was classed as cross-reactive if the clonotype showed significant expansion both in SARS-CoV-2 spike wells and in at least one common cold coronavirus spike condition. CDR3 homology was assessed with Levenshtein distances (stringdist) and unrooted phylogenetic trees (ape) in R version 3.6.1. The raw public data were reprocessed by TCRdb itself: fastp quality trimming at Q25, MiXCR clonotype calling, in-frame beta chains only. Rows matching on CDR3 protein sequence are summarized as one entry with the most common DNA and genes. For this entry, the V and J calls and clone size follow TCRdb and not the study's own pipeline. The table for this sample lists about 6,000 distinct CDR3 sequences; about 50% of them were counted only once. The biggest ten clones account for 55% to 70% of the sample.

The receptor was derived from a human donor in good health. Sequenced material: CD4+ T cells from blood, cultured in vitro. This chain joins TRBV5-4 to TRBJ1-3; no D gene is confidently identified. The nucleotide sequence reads TGTGCCAGCAGCAGGTGGGGTTCTGGAAACACCATATATTTT. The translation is CASSRWGSGNTIYF.